The next 22 T cell receptor beta chains were all read from a single sample in a study of blood T cell repertoires in COVID-19. The table came from immunoSEQ multiplex PCR; TCRdb's copy has only in-frame clones and leaves some out. The table records 150,000 to 200,000 clones, 70% to 90% of them present only once. The material sequenced was peripheral blood. The receptors stem from a woman in her twenties or thirties with active or convalescent COVID-19.

The V call is TRBV5-4, the J call TRBJ1-1; 7 bases match TRBD1. With V trimmed by 4 bases and J by 6 bases, 9 bases remained unmatched. CDR1 is SGHNT and CDR2 is YYREEE in the germline V gene (reference sequence). This CDR3 spans 14 amino acids. DNA of the CDR3: TGTGCCAGCAGCCCCGGACAGGAAGCCCCTGAAGCTTTCTTT. It translates to CASSPGQEAPEAFF.

On this clone: Other DNA sequences of this sample code for an identical CDR3. The J gene is TRBJ2-3, the V gene TRBV20-1; 9 bases match TRBD2. CDR3 length equals 16 residues. Trimming at V came to 3 bases and at J to 1 base, leaving 8 bases not matched to a gene. CDR1 and CDR2 (germline): DFQATT, SNEGSKA (reference sequence). CDR3 DNA sequence: TGCAGTGCTAGTCTGCAGCGGGGGGCCCGCACAGATACGCAGTATTTT. Its protein product is CSASLQRGARTDTQYF.

This rearrangement joins TRBV15 to TRBJ1-2, with D perhaps matching TRBD1 (5 bases). The length of the CDR3 is 16 residues. In germline, CDR1 is LNHNV, CDR2 YYDKDF (reference sequence). Trimming cost V 2 bases and J 0 bases, with 13 bases left between them. As DNA, the CDR3 is TGTGCCACCAGCAGACCACAGGTGGCGGCTAACTATGGCTACACCTTC. Its protein is CATSRPQVAANYGYTF.

This clone was observed a single time. This chain joins TRBV7-9 and TRBJ1-3, with D possibly matching TRBD1 (6 bases). With 6 bases removed from V and 4 bases from J, the gap between germline ends came to 10 bases. Germline CDR1 and CDR2: SEHNR and FQNEAQ (reference sequence). This CDR3 has 13 amino acids. The CDR3 spells CASSWDKGNTIYF. The CDR3 nucleotides read TGTGCCAGCAGTTGGGACAAAGGAAACACCATATATTTT.

This clone has a handful of counts. V is TRBV30 and J is TRBJ1-1, with 8 bases identical to TRBD1. The CDR3 covers 19 residues. In germline, CDR1 is GTSNPN, CDR2 SVGIG (reference sequence). After removal of 4 bases from V and 3 bases from J, the junction contained 22 bases not matched to a gene. CDR3 amino acids: CAWIILGQAGGRKDTEAFF. In DNA, the CDR3 is TGTGCCTGGATAATCCTGGGACAGGCCGGGGGAAGGAAGGACACTGAAGCTTTCTTT.

J is TRBJ1-2 and V is TRBV30, with 7 bases identical to TRBD1. The trim removed 1 base at V and 8 bases at J, leaving 7 bases unmatched. The CDR3 contains 13 residues. The germline V gene encodes CDR1 GTSNPN and CDR2 SVGIG (reference sequence). The CDR3 coding sequence is TGTGCCTGGAGTGCAGACAGGGCGCGAGGCTACACCTTC. Its translation: CAWSADRARGYTF.

CDR3 coding DNA: TGTGCCAGCTCACCTACTATCGGCGGCCCTCCCGGGCAGCCCCAGCATTTT. It is translated as CASSPTIGGPPGQPQHF. This rearrangement joins TRBV18 to TRBJ1-5; no firm D call. This CDR3 has 17 amino acids. Trimming removed 3 bases from V and 7 bases from J, with 22 bases in between. CDR1 KGHSH and CDR2 LQKENI come from the germline V gene. Supplemented by reference TRBV18 and TRBJ1-5, the full variable domain reads NAGVMQNPRHLVRRRGQEARLRCSPMKGHSHVYWYRQLPEEGLKFMVYLQKENIIDESGMPKERFSAEFPKEGPSILRIQQVVRGDSAAYFCASSPTIGGPPGQPQHFGDGTRLSIL.

In its sample, this clone was seen a few times. The chain has TRBV7-2 and TRBJ1-5, with 8 bases aligning to TRBD1. The germline V gene has CDR1 SGHTA and CDR2 FQGNSA. V dropped 5 bases and J dropped 2; count of bases not matched to a gene: 11. The CDR3 has 17 residues. The CDR3 is CASSNYPTTGGNQPQHF. The CDR3 DNA reads TGTGCCAGCAGCAACTACCCCACGACAGGGGGCAATCAGCCCCAGCATTTT.

This chain connects TRBV2 to TRBJ1-5; D gene uncertain. The germline V and J ends were trimmed by 2 bases and 6 bases, with 5 bases remaining between them. Germline V gene lookup returns CDR1 SNHLY and CDR2 FYNNEI. The CDR3 totals 12 residues. The CDR3 reads CASSERSQPQHF. CDR3 bases: TGTGCCAGCAGTGAAAGGAGTCAGCCCCAGCATTTT. The variable domain in full, completed from reference TRBV2 and TRBJ1-5, reads EPEVTQTPSHQVTQMGQEVILRCVPISNHLYFYWYRQILGQKVEFLVSFYNNEISEKSEIFDDQFSVERPDGSNFTLKIRSTKLEDSAMYFCASSERSQPQHFGDGTRLSIL.

The V and J genes are TRBV4-2 and TRBJ2-1, with 8 positions matching TRBD2. The V gene's germline CDR1 is LGHNA and CDR2 YNFKEQ. The CDR3 has 18 amino acids. V lost 4 bases and J lost 8; bases outside the gene matches: 19. CDR3 bases: TGTGCCAGCAGCCCAAGGGACACTTCGGGGGGGGAGAACGATGAGCAGTTCTTC. It specifies CASSPRDTSGGENDEQFF.

This rearrangement joins TRBV4-2 to TRBJ2-7; maybe TRBD2 (5 bases). The CDR3 runs to 15 residues. Looked up from germline, CDR1 is LGHNA and CDR2 is YNFKEQ. V lost 1 base and J 5 bases, leaving 15 bases between the germline ends. Here the CDR3 reads CASSQVGRAVNEQYF. CDR3 bases: TGTGCCAGCAGCCAAGTTGGGCGGGCCGTGAACGAGCAGTACTTC.

The chain joins TRBV19 to TRBJ1-5; the match to TRBD1 covers 8 bases. The CDR3 is 17 amino acids. V lost 4 bases to trimming and J lost 2 bases; unmatched junction nucleotides: 10. Per the germline V gene, CDR1 is LNHDA and CDR2 is SQIVND (reference sequence). In nucleotides, the CDR3 is TGTGCCAGTAGTACCTGGGTCGGACAGGGCCGCAATCAGCCCCAGCATTTT. Translated, it gives CASSTWVGQGRNQPQHF.

The rearrangement uses TRBV19 and TRBJ1-1; D is unresolved. Trimming cost V 5 bases and J 0 bases, with 4 bases left between them. The CDR3 has 12 amino acids. CDR1 is LNHDA, CDR2 SQIVND, per germline (reference sequence). CDR3 in amino acids: CASSPMNTEAFF. The DNA of the CDR3 is TGTGCCAGTAGTCCCATGAACACTGAAGCTTTCTTT.

V and J are TRBV19 and TRBJ2-7; perhaps TRBD2 as D (6 bases). CDR1 is LNHDA, CDR2 SQIVND, per germline (reference sequence). CDR3 length: 13 residues. Trimming stripped 6 bases from V and 6 bases from J, with 15 bases between. CDR3 sequence reads: CASRQFTGGEQYF. In DNA, the CDR3 is TGTGCCAGTAGACAGTTTACCGGGGGCGAGCAGTACTTC.

The table lists this clone with a count of one. The chain joins TRBV28 to TRBJ2-7; 14 nucleotides agree with TRBD2. V was clipped by 6 bases and J by 1 base; unmatched bases: 8. The CDR3 totals 17 residues. The germline gives CDR1 MDHEN, CDR2 SYDVKM. The CDR3, as DNA: TGTGCCAGCAGCCTGGGACTAGCGGGAGAAGGTTCCTACGAGCAGTACTTC. It is translated as CASSLGLAGEGSYEQYF.

The chain joins TRBV7-9 to TRBJ2-1, with TRBD2 matching over 10 bases. The CDR3 covers 16 residues. The V segment lost 3 bases and the J segment 5 bases; nucleotides outside the gene matches: 7. Germline loops: CDR1 SEHNR, CDR2 FQNEAQ (reference sequence). DNA of the CDR3: TGTGCCAGCAGCTTCCCGGTAGCGGGAGGAAACAATGAGCAGTTCTTC. It codes for CASSFPVAGGNNEQFF.

The V call is TRBV6-1, the J call TRBJ1-3, with D perhaps TRBD1 (6 bases). CDR3 length: 19 amino acids. Deletions cut 2 bases from V and 0 bases from J, with 20 bases between. From germline, CDR1 is MNHNS and CDR2 SASEGT. The CDR3 coding sequence is TGTGCCAGCAGTGAACTAGGAGTGAGGACAGATCGCTCTGGAAACACCATATATTTT. Translated: CASSELGVRTDRSGNTIYF.

The chain recombines TRBV2 with TRBJ1-5; D uncertain. V lost 1 base, J lost 4 bases, and 11 bases lay in between. This CDR3 is 15 amino acids long. Germline assignment: CDR1 SNHLY and CDR2 FYNNEI. The CDR3 region is CASSEVGRPNQPQHF. DNA for the CDR3: TGTGCCAGCAGTGAAGTGGGCAGGCCGAATCAGCCCCAGCATTTT.

The chain links TRBV24-1 to TRBJ1-1; D remains ambiguous. The V gene's germline CDR1 is KGHDR and CDR2 SFDVKD. The germline V and J ends were trimmed by 4 bases and 11 bases, with 16 bases remaining between them. CDR3 length equals 13 residues. The CDR3 nucleotides are TGTGCCACCAGTGAATCTAAACGGAGGAGGGCTTTCTTT. Its translation is CATSESKRRRAFF.

V usage is TRBV13 and J usage is TRBJ1-1; D perhaps matches TRBD1 (5 bases). The CDR3 is 13 amino acids. The V gene's germline CDR1 is PRHDT and CDR2 FYEKMQ (reference sequence). The V and J ends lost 3 bases and 4 bases respectively, with 9 bases between them. DNA for the CDR3: TGTGCCAGCAGCTTTGCCAGGGCCACTGAAGCTTTCTTT. Encoded protein: CASSFARATEAFF.

This chain uses TRBV19 with TRBJ1-4; the match to TRBD1 covers 8 bases. V was pared by 8 bases and J by 4 bases, with 3 bases of the junction left unmatched. Germline V gives CDR1 LNHDA, CDR2 SQIVND (reference sequence). This CDR3 comprises 13 residues. The CDR3 spells CASRGQGNEKLFF. The CDR3 DNA reads TGTGCCAGTCGCGGACAGGGTAATGAAAAACTGTTTTTT.

CDR3 nucleotide sequence: TGTGCTAGTGGTTCCGGACAAAACTCCTACGAGCAGTACTTC. It encodes CASGSGQNSYEQYF. The rearrangement uses TRBV12-5 and TRBJ2-7, with D possibly TRBD1 on 5 matching bases. Germline CDR1 is LGHNT and CDR2 is FRNRAP. Trimming left V 4 bases short and J 0 bases short, with 10 bases between. This CDR3 comprises 14 residues.